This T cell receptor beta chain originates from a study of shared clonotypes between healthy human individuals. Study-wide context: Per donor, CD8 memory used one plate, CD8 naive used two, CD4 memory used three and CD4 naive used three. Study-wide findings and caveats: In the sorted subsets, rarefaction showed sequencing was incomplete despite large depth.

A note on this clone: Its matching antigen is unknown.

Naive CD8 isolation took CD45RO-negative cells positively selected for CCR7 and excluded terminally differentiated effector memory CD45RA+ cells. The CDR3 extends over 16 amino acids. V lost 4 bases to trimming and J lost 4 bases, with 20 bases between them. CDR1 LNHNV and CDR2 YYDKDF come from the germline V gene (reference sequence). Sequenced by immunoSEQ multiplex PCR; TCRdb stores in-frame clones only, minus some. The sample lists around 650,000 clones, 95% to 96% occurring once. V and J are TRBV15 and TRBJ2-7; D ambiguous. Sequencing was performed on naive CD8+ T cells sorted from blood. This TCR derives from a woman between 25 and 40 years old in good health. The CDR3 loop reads CATSNIPLGSSYEQYF. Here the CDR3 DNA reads TGTGCCACCAGCAACATACCCCTCGGGTCCTCTTACGAGCAGTACTTC.